This T cell receptor (beta chain) was obtained from a study of T cell changes during pregnancy in multiple sclerosis. Here immunoSEQ multiplex PCR was the method, and the copy in TCRdb shows in-frame clones only, minus some. The sample contains 30,000 to 40,000 clones, roughly 89% of which appear only once. The CDR3 has 14 amino acids. Per the germline V gene, CDR1 is GTSNPN and CDR2 is SVGIG (reference sequence). Trimming stripped 5 bases from V and 6 bases from J, with 16 bases between. This clonotype was sampled from a female donor with multiple sclerosis, enrolled in a pregnancy study. The V gene is TRBV30, the J gene TRBJ2-2; tentative D call: TRBD2 (6 bases). The source was CD4+ T cells from peripheral blood mononuclear cells, collected in the second trimester of pregnancy. The CDR3 sequence: CAWVRSGPSGELFF. The CDR3 DNA reads TGTGCCTGGGTCCGTAGCGGACCGTCCGGGGAGCTGTTTTTT. Combining the CDR3 with reference TRBV30 and TRBJ2-2 gives the whole variable domain SQTIHQWPATLVQPVGSPLSLECTVEGTSNPNLYWYRQAAGRGLQLLFYSVGIGQISSEVPQNLSASRPQDRQFILSSKKLLLSDSGFYLCAWVRSGPSGELFFGEGSRLTVL.